This entry lists 23 T cell receptor beta chains sequenced from one sample in a study of regulatory T cells in long-lasting Graves disease. The time point is: newly diagnosed GD, antithyroid drugs for less than 3 months. PBMC RNA was the source of the TCR library. Both iRepertoire HTBI primers and Arm-PCR of CDR3 regions were used to build the TCR beta libraries. TCRdb re-called the multiplex PCR reads through MiXCR, storing one row per CDR3 protein. The sample consists of roughly 610,000 distinct CDR3 sequences, roughly 15% of them appearing once. The data also belong to a second study, concerning T cells in Graves' hyperthyroidism and ophthalmopathy.

Sample: peripheral blood mononuclear cells (PBMCs), taken at new diagnosis, from a patient treated with antithyroid drugs. These receptors were taken from a woman aged 25 to 39 with Graves disease.

This clonotype appeared many times. The chain couples TRBV11-3 to TRBJ2-7; D may be TRBD1 (5 bases). The CDR3 runs to 13 residues. In germline, CDR1 is SGHNT, CDR2 YENEEA. With 3 bases removed from V and 3 bases from J, the gap between germline ends came to 9 bases. CDR3 DNA sequence: TGTGCCAGCAGCTTCGACAGAGACTACGAGCAGTACTTC. This translates into CASSFDRDYEQYF.

This clonotype has at least ten counts. The rearrangement links TRBV12-3 or TRBV12-4 to TRBJ2-5; TRBD2 might be the D (6 bases). Trimming removed 2 bases from V and 4 bases from J, with 11 bases in between. The CDR3 totals 14 residues. The CDR3, as DNA: TGTGCCAGCAGTTTATATTTGGGGGGAGAGACCCAGTACTTC. Amino acids: CASSLYLGGETQYF.

This clonotype was detected many times. The chain couples TRBV7-8 to TRBJ2-7; tentative D call: TRBD1 (6 bases). CDR1 and CDR2 from the germline V gene are SGHVS and FQNEAQ. The CDR3 is 16 residues long. V was shortened by 2 bases and J by 3 bases, with 17 bases between the two germline ends. The chain's CDR3 is CASSLIPDSASYEQYF. CDR3 in DNA: TGTGCCAGCAGCTTAATTCCGGACAGCGCCAGCTACGAGCAGTACTTC. Full variable domain (rest looked up from reference TRBV7-8 and TRBJ2-7): GAGVSQSPRYKVAKRGQDVALRCDPISGHVSLFWYQQALGQGPEFLTYFQNEAQLDKSGLPSDRFFAERPEGSVSTLKIQRTQQEDSAVYLCASSLIPDSASYEQYFGPGTRLTVT.

This clonotype was seen repeatedly, ten times or more. An end of the junction differs from the germline gene, which may be a read error. V and J are TRBV5-1 and TRBJ1-1; 9 bases align to TRBD1. CDR3 size: 14 residues. Germline CDR1 is SGHRS and CDR2 is YFSETQ. Here the CDR3 DNA reads TGCGCCAGCAGCTTGGGAGGGACAGGGCCTGACGCTTTCTTT. It is translated as CASSLGGTGPDAFF.

This clonotype showed up just once. The chain joins TRBV3-1 to TRBJ2-3; tentatively, D is TRBD2 (6 bases). Trimming cost V 4 bases and J 2 bases, with 13 bases left between them. The CDR3 has 15 amino acids. Germline V gives CDR1 LGHDT, CDR2 YNNKEL (reference sequence). CDR3 protein: CASSLTSRATDTQYF. CDR3 sequence (DNA): TGTGCCAGCAGCCTAACTAGCCGGGCCACAGATACGCAGTATTTT.

The genes are TRBV18 and TRBJ2-2; TRBD2 aligns across 9 bases. Trimming cost V 0 bases and J 6 bases; bases outside gene matches: 8. CDR1 is KGHSH and CDR2 is LQKENI in the germline V gene. CDR3 length: 17 amino acids. In DNA form, the CDR3 reads TGTGCCAGCTCACCACCCGTTGGTAGCGGGAGATCCGGGGAGCTGTTTTTT. Amino acids: CASSPPVGSGRSGELFF.

This clonotype was observed a few times. This chain connects TRBV6-2 or TRBV6-3 to TRBJ2-2; D possibly corresponds to TRBD2 (5 bases). The CDR3 has 16 amino acids. Trimming took 10 bases from V and 0 from J, leaving 18 bases between them. Germline CDR1 and CDR2: MNHEY and SVGEGT. CDR3 sequence: CATTEVDYTNTGELFF. In DNA form, the CDR3 reads TGTGCCACCACAGAGGTTGACTATACGAACACCGGGGAGCTGTTTTTT.

The chain is built from TRBV30 and TRBJ1-6; no definite D call. Per the germline V gene, CDR1 is GTSNPN and CDR2 is SVGIG (reference sequence). Deletions cut 4 bases from V and 0 bases from J, with 10 bases between. The CDR3 runs 15 residues. CDR3 sequence (DNA): TGTGCCTGGAAGGCAGCGAGCTCCTATAATTCACCCCTCCACTTT. Translated: CAWKAASSYNSPLHF.

The J gene is TRBJ2-3, the V gene TRBV9; 8 positions agree with TRBD2. V lost 3 bases to trimming and J lost 5 bases; unmatched junction nucleotides: 8. The CDR3 is made up of 15 amino acids. Per the germline V gene, CDR1 is SGDLS and CDR2 is YYNGEE. CDR3 residues: CASSGSGNRLDTQYF. The CDR3 DNA reads TGTGCCAGCAGCGGTAGCGGGAATCGTTTAGATACGCAGTATTTT.

This clonotype was seen only a few times. The chain uses TRBV28 and TRBJ2-1, with 8 bases aligning to TRBD2. This CDR3 has 15 residues. J was trimmed by 9 bases and V by 8 bases; bases with no gene match: 15. Germline CDR1 is MDHEN and CDR2 is SYDVKM. As DNA, the CDR3 is TGTGCCAGCTCAACGGGGGGGTCAAAGTTCCGTGAGCAGTTCTTC. Translating it yields CASSTGGSKFREQFF.

V is TRBV5-1 and J is TRBJ1-1; the D is unclear. V lost 2 bases and J lost 5, with 13 bases in between. Per germline, CDR1 SGHRS and CDR2 YFSETQ. The CDR3 has 14 residues. The CDR3 nucleotides are TGCGCCAGCAGCTTAGGTCCATCAATTACTGAAGCTTTCTTT. Translation: CASSLGPSITEAFF.

V and J are TRBV7-9 and TRBJ2-5; TRBD1 agrees at 10 bases. The V gene's germline CDR1 is SEHNR and CDR2 FQNEAQ (reference sequence). There are 16 residues in the CDR3. The ends lost 1 base at V and 5 bases at J; junction bases unmatched: 7. Here the CDR3 reads CASSLVATGGMETQYF. The CDR3 bases are TGTGCCAGCAGCTTAGTAGCGACAGGGGGCATGGAGACCCAGTACTTC.

This clonotype has at least ten counts. The chain links TRBV2 to TRBJ2-2; 7 bases are a match to TRBD2. Germline V gene lookup returns CDR1 SNHLY and CDR2 FYNNEI. Trimming cost V 4 bases and J 4 bases; bases outside gene matches: 6. This CDR3 region has 15 residues. The CDR3: CASSALAGVTGELFF. The CDR3 DNA is TGTGCCAGCAGTGCGTTAGCGGGCGTCACCGGGGAGCTGTTTTTT.

J is TRBJ1-6 and V is TRBV7-8, with 10 bases aligning to TRBD1. V lost 5 bases, J lost 8 bases, and 15 bases stayed unmatched. Germline V lookup: CDR1 SGHVS, CDR2 FQNEAQ. The CDR3 is 18 amino acids. The CDR3 protein is CASSPRTGTGVNYSPLHF. CDR3 in DNA: TGTGCCAGCAGCCCCCGAACCGGGACAGGGGTTAATTATTCACCCCTCCACTTT.

For this clonotype: A junction end diverges from the germline sequence, so it may reflect a read error. The rearrangement uses TRBV9 and TRBJ1-2; weak D call: TRBD1 (5 bases). CDR3 length: 16 amino acids. From germline, CDR1 is SGDLS and CDR2 YYNGEE. Written as DNA, the CDR3 is TGTACCAGCAGCGTAGTTCCTACGGGGGGAAACTATGGCTACACCTTC. Translated: CTSSVVPTGGNYGYTF.

This clonotype was seen more than once but under ten times. The chain links TRBV12-5 to TRBJ2-1; 14 bases match TRBD2. The CDR3 consists of 18 residues. Unmatched junction bases numbered 4, after V lost 0 bases and J lost 3 bases. Germline lookup yields CDR1 LGHNT and CDR2 FRNRAP. The DNA of the CDR3 is TGTGCTAGTGGTTTGGTACTAGGGACTAGCGGGAGCTACAATGAGCAGTTCTTC. Protein: CASGLVLGTSGSYNEQFF.

This clonotype was seen a handful of times. The V gene is TRBV18, the J gene TRBJ2-7; 9 positions match TRBD1. Per germline, CDR1 KGHSH and CDR2 LQKENI. The CDR3 is made up of 17 amino acids. V gave up 3 bases and J gave up 0 bases; unmatched junction bases: 9. In DNA form, the CDR3 reads TGTGCCAGCTCACCCGAAGGACAGGGGTTTTTCTCCTACGAGCAGTACTTC. Protein product: CASSPEGQGFFSYEQYF.

The chain employs TRBV9 and TRBJ2-7; D may be TRBD2 (5 bases). The CDR3 contains 15 residues. V was pared by 2 bases and J by 0 bases, with 12 bases between. Germline CDR1 and CDR2: SGDLS and YYNGEE. The CDR3 reads CASSVGDTSSYEQYF. CDR3 nucleotides: TGTGCCAGCAGCGTGGGAGATACCAGCTCCTACGAGCAGTACTTC. Drawing the rest from reference TRBV9 and TRBJ2-7, the complete variable domain is DSGVTQTPKHLITATGQRVTLRCSPRSGDLSVYWYQQSLDQGLQFLIQYYNGEERAKGNILERFSAQQFPDLHSELNLSSLELGDSALYFCASSVGDTSSYEQYFGPGTRLTVT.

In this sample, this clonotype turned up many times. V usage is TRBV5-1 and J usage is TRBJ2-6; D gene uncertain. The V end was cut by 2 bases, the J end by 1 base, with 13 bases between. The CDR3 is made up of 17 amino acids. CDR1 is SGHRS, CDR2 YFSETQ, per germline. The CDR3 region has the DNA TGCGCCAGCAGCTTCGGTCTGGGTGGGTCTGGGGCCAACGTCCTGACTTTC. This encodes CASSFGLGGSGANVLTF.

V gene TRBV7-9 combines with J gene TRBJ1-2, with a tentative D call TRBD1 (5 bases). Germline CDR1 is SEHNR and CDR2 is FQNEAQ (reference sequence). V was trimmed by 5 bases and J by 4 bases, leaving 14 bases between them. CDR3 size: 14 residues. This CDR3 reads CASSGRDGVYGYTF. CDR3 DNA sequence: TGTGCCAGCAGCGGACGGGACGGGGTCTATGGCTACACCTTC.

The chain employs TRBV7-9 and TRBJ1-4, with TRBD1 matching over 9 bases. This CDR3 region has 15 residues. In germline, CDR1 is SEHNR, CDR2 FQNEAQ (reference sequence). After removal of 3 bases from V and 7 bases from J, the junction contained 6 bases not matched to a gene. The CDR3 here is CASSFPDRGTEKLFF. The CDR3, as DNA: TGTGCCAGCAGCTTTCCCGACAGGGGGACTGAAAAACTGTTTTTT. The complete variable domain, with remaining parts taken from reference TRBV7-9 and TRBJ1-4, reads DTGVSQNPRHKITKRGQNVTFRCDPISEHNRLYWYRQTLGQGPEFLTYFQNEAQLEKSRLLSDRFSAERPKGSFSTLEIQRTEQGDSAMYLCASSFPDRGTEKLFFGSGTQLSVL.

This clonotype was counted many times. J is TRBJ1-1 and V is TRBV7-9; unclear D gene. V was trimmed by 3 bases and J by 7 bases, leaving 6 bases between them. The germline gives CDR1 SEHNR, CDR2 FQNEAQ (reference sequence). The CDR3 covers 11 residues. The CDR3, as DNA: TGTGCCAGCAGCTTCGGAGGTGAAGCTTTCTTT. This codes for CASSFGGEAFF.

This clonotype occurred a few times. The V call is TRBV20-1, the J call TRBJ1-6; D is ambiguous. This CDR3 region has 13 residues. The ends were cut back, 6 bases at V and 9 bases at J, with 15 bases in the middle. Germline CDR1 and CDR2: DFQATT and SNEGSKA (reference sequence). The CDR3 nucleotides are TGCAGTGCGGTTCCGACTTCTGGTTCACCCCTCCACTTT. Its protein product is CSAVPTSGSPLHF.